The present TCR beta chain was sequenced within a study of T cell responses to AZD1222 COVID-19 vaccine. Points from the study as a whole: Among the donors, most were white British and more were female, and clonal diversity was possibly underestimated. Rises in breadth and depth of Spike-specific TCRs came after two AZD1222 doses. Baseline antibody screening turned up just six seropositive AZD1222 recipients.

Turning to this clone: Its specificity is unknown.

Samples with a second dose at about 4 or about 12 weeks were pooled together. Data came from immunoSEQ multiplex PCR; TCRdb stores just in-frame clones and leaves some out. The data hold tens of thousands of clones, with 70% to 90% observed a single time. CDR3 size: 13 residues. Germline CDR1 and CDR2: SNHLY and FYNNEI. V was shortened by 8 bases and J by 2 bases, with 10 bases between the two germline ends. The rearrangement joins TRBV2 to TRBJ2-4; D call uncertain. The origin of this receptor is an adult who received the AZD1222 COVID-19 vaccine. Sequences were derived from peripheral blood, sampled 28 days after the second AZD1222 dose. Here the CDR3 DNA reads TGTGCCAGCCATAAGGAGCCCAAAAACATTCAGTACTTC. Translation gives CASHKEPKNIQYF.